The 25 T cell receptor beta chains reported below all come from one sample, sequenced in a study of blood T cell repertoires in COVID-19. The repertoire was sequenced with immunoSEQ multiplex PCR; TCRdb's copy has only in-frame clones and lacks some. The sample contains 210,000 or so clones, approximately 91% of which appear only once. Specimen: peripheral blood. The source of these receptors is a woman aged 40 to 55 with acute or convalescent COVID-19.

This clone has more than one count but fewer than ten. The rearrangement links TRBV24-1 to TRBJ1-2; 10 nucleotides match TRBD1. The CDR3 has 13 amino acids. Trimming took 4 bases from V and 8 from J; bases not matched to a gene: 3. The V gene's germline CDR1 is KGHDR and CDR2 SFDVKD. CDR3 in amino acids: CATSEGTGEGYTF. The CDR3 DNA reads TGTGCCACCAGTGAGGGGACAGGGGAAGGCTACACCTTC.

The rearrangement links TRBV7-2 to TRBJ1-1; 7 positions match TRBD1. This CDR3 is built from 15 residues. Germline-derived CDR1 and CDR2 are SGHTA and FQGNSA. V was clipped by 2 bases and J by 0 bases; unmatched bases: 3. The CDR3 DNA reads TGTGCCAGCAGCTTAAGGGACAGTTTGAACACTGAAGCTTTCTTT. It yields the protein CASSLRDSLNTEAFF.

This chain links TRBV6-1 with TRBJ1-5, with D perhaps TRBD1 (5 bases). The CDR3 has 15 residues. Germline CDR1 is MNHNS and CDR2 is SASEGT. The V gene lost 1 base and the J gene lost 0 bases, with 7 bases spanning the gap. Written as DNA, the CDR3 is TGTGCCAGCAGTGAAGGAGACAGTAGCAATCAGCCCCAGCATTTT. It yields the protein CASSEGDSSNQPQHF.

This clone was observed once. The chain is built from TRBV7-2 and TRBJ1-2, with unresolved D. CDR1 is SGHTA and CDR2 is FQGNSA in the germline V gene. V was pared by 4 bases and J by 7 bases, with 16 bases between. CDR3 length: 14 amino acids. The DNA of the CDR3 is TGTGCCAGCAGCTCCGCCGGCGGAGGTAGTGGCTACACCTTC. This gives the protein CASSSAGGGSGYTF.

CDR3 sequence: CASSLTASGLANNYEQYV. The DNA for the CDR3 is TGTGCCAGCTCACTCACTGCCAGTGGACTAGCGAACAACTACGAGCAGTACGTC. This chain links TRBV18 with TRBJ2-7, with 9 bases that match TRBD2. The germline V gene has CDR1 KGHSH and CDR2 LQKENI. The CDR3 is made up of 18 amino acids. The V segment lost 4 bases and the J segment 3 bases; nucleotides outside the gene matches: 16.

V usage is TRBV2 and J usage is TRBJ2-6, with TRBD1 as a possible D gene (6 bases). Per germline, CDR1 SNHLY and CDR2 FYNNEI. V lost 2 bases and J 0 bases, leaving 14 bases between the germline ends. The CDR3 contains 18 residues. The CDR3 DNA reads TGTGCCAGCAGTGAAACCGGGACAAGGAGCTCTGGGGCCAACGTCCTGACTTTC. Translation: CASSETGTRSSGANVLTF.

The chain joins TRBV21-1 to TRBJ2-7; the table's D call of TRBD1 was not tested on the DNA. TRBV21-1 is a recognized pseudogene. The CDR3 spans 15 residues. Here the CDR3 DNA reads TGTGCCAGCAGCAAATACCAGGGGTCCCTACAATGTAAGTACGTC. Translating it yields CASSKYQGSLQCKYV.

The gene calls are TRBV2 and TRBJ1-2; D may be TRBD1 (6 bases). V lost 0 bases and J 4 bases, leaving 18 bases between the germline ends. CDR3 size: 17 residues. Germline assignment: CDR1 SNHLY and CDR2 FYNNEI. The CDR3 DNA reads TGTGCCAGCAGTGAAGCGGGAGGCGGGGGCGTCGGCTATGGCTACACCTTC. This translates into CASSEAGGGGVGYGYTF.

This chain connects TRBV5-1 to TRBJ1-2, with 10 bases aligning to TRBD1. Germline V gene sequence: CDR1 SGHRS, CDR2 YFSETQ. CDR3 size: 17 residues. V was clipped by 2 bases and J by 4 bases; unmatched bases: 11. The CDR3 sequence is CASSFTSGTGVLYGYTF. The CDR3 DNA sequence: TGCGCCAGCAGCTTTACTTCCGGGACAGGGGTTCTCTATGGCTACACCTTC.

The J gene is TRBJ1-1, the V gene TRBV19; tentatively, D is TRBD1 (6 bases). Germline CDR1 is LNHDA and CDR2 is SQIVND (reference sequence). V was cut by 7 bases and J by 0 bases, with 12 bases left in between. CDR3 size: 14 residues. The CDR3: CASIRGGMNTEAFF. DNA for the CDR3: TGTGCCAGTATACGCGGGGGCATGAACACTGAAGCTTTCTTT.

This clone has just one count. The J gene is TRBJ1-2, the V gene TRBV2; possibly TRBD1 for D (6 bases). CDR1 and CDR2 (germline): SNHLY, FYNNEI. The CDR3 length is 12 residues. V was trimmed by 7 bases and J by 5 bases, leaving 11 bases between them. The CDR3: CASTADSYGYTF. CDR3 sequence (DNA): TGTGCCAGCACCGCGGACAGTTATGGCTACACCTTC.

The CDR3 loop reads CASSIRGGFTGELFF. The CDR3 nucleotides read TGTGCCAGCAGCATACGCGGGGGGTTCACCGGGGAGCTGTTTTTT. V and J are TRBV6-5 and TRBJ2-2; 8 bases are a match to TRBD2. Trimming cost V 6 bases and J 4 bases; bases outside gene matches: 7. CDR1 is MNHEY and CDR2 is SVGAGI in the germline V gene. CDR3 length equals 15 residues.

The chain is built from TRBV30 and TRBJ2-7, with 7 bases lining up with TRBD2. In germline, CDR1 is GTSNPN, CDR2 SVGIG (reference sequence). V trimming: 0 bases; J trimming: 1 base; junction bases outside the gene matches: 3. The CDR3 covers 14 residues. The CDR3 bases are TGTGCCTGGAGTGTACTGGGGGGGTCCTACGAGCAGTACGTC. Amino acids: CAWSVLGGSYEQYV.

This chain connects TRBV27 to TRBJ2-7, with TRBD1 as a possible D gene (6 bases). The length of the CDR3 is 14 residues. The ends were cut back, 5 bases at V and 1 base at J, with 12 bases in the middle. Germline lookup yields CDR1 MNHEY and CDR2 SMNVEV (reference sequence). The CDR3 nucleotides are TGTGCCAGCAGTGCTTTCAGGGGATCCTACGAGCAGTACGTC. Residues: CASSAFRGSYEQYV.

V and J are TRBV13 and TRBJ1-5; perhaps TRBD1 as D (5 bases). Germline CDR1 PRHDT, CDR2 FYEKMQ (reference sequence). CDR3 length: 18 amino acids. The V end was cut by 0 bases, the J end by 0 bases, with 15 bases between. CDR3 nucleotide sequence: TGTGCCAGCAGCTTAGGCCGAAGGGGTGGGATTAGCAATCAGCCCCAGCATTTT. Protein sequence: CASSLGRRGGISNQPQHF.

The sample holds one count of this clone. The chain couples TRBV18 to TRBJ1-4; 7 bases line up with TRBD1. Germline V CDR1 and CDR2: KGHSH, LQKENI. V gave up 2 bases and J gave up 2 bases; unmatched junction bases: 2. This CDR3 is built from 15 residues. The chain's CDR3 is CASSPGGQTNEKLFF. The CDR3 region has the DNA TGTGCCAGCTCACCAGGGGGACAGACTAATGAAAAACTGTTTTTT.

The rearrangement links TRBV21-1 to TRBJ1-2. TRBV21-1 is tagged as a pseudogene. CDR3 length: 17 residues. CDR3 amino acids: CASSRTRRRNSRYGYTF. The CDR3 coding sequence is TGTGCCAGCAGCCGAACCCGGCGGCGGAACTCCCGCTATGGCTACACCTTC.

The sample holds one count of this clone. The chain is built from TRBV7-2 and TRBJ2-5; TRBD2 agrees at 11 bases. CDR1 is SGHTA, CDR2 FQGNSA, per germline. The CDR3 sequence is 15 residues long. V lost 5 bases to trimming and J lost 5 bases; unmatched junction nucleotides: 7. The CDR3 DNA reads TGTGCCAGCAGCCCAGGGACTAGCGGTGGGGAGACCCAGTACTTC. Amino acid sequence: CASSPGTSGGETQYF.

This chain connects TRBV5-4 to TRBJ2-3; 7 nucleotides align to TRBD2. V gave up 5 bases and J gave up 3 bases; unmatched junction bases: 15. Germline V gives CDR1 SGHNT, CDR2 YYREEE (reference sequence). The CDR3 loop spans 17 amino acids. CDR3 sequence (DNA): TGTGCCAGCAGGCCGCGGACTAGACAAGGTGCAACAGATACGCAGTATTTT. Amino acid sequence: CASRPRTRQGATDTQYF.

This CDR3 reads CATQTGGGSNTGELFF. DNA for the CDR3: TGTGCCACCCAGACGGGCGGAGGATCAAACACCGGGGAGCTGTTTTTT. The V gene is TRBV10-3, the J gene TRBJ2-2, with D tentatively TRBD2 (5 bases). Per germline, CDR1 ENHRY and CDR2 SYGVKD. CDR3 length: 16 amino acids. Trimming took 10 bases from V and 2 from J, leaving 20 bases between them.

The V call is TRBV27, the J call TRBJ1-1; TRBD1 matches at 8 bases. The germline V gene encodes CDR1 MNHEY and CDR2 SMNVEV (reference sequence). Trimming at V came to 2 bases and at J to 5 bases, leaving 7 bases not matched to a gene. This CDR3 region has 15 residues. The CDR3 is CASSLQGAGRTEAFF. Written as DNA, the CDR3 is TGTGCCAGCAGTTTACAGGGGGCGGGGAGGACTGAAGCTTTCTTT.

The chain carries TRBV7-2 and TRBJ1-5; D gene uncertain. The germline V and J ends were trimmed by 2 bases and 0 bases, with 8 bases remaining between them. In germline, CDR1 is SGHTA, CDR2 FQGNSA. CDR3 length: 15 amino acids. The CDR3 sequence is CASSLTPVSNQPQHF. The CDR3 DNA reads as TGTGCCAGCAGCTTAACCCCAGTTAGCAATCAGCCCCAGCATTTT.

The chain combines TRBV19 with TRBJ1-5; TRBD1 agrees at 12 bases. The CDR3 contains 17 residues. The ends lost 8 bases at V and 0 bases at J; junction bases unmatched: 8. Germline values: CDR1 LNHDA, CDR2 SQIVND (reference sequence). CDR3 protein: CASAGTGGSTSNQPQHF. Written as DNA, the CDR3 is TGTGCCAGTGCCGGGACAGGGGGCTCAACTAGCAATCAGCCCCAGCATTTT.

This chain links TRBV27 with TRBJ2-7; D might be TRBD1 (5 bases). Trimming removed 6 bases at V and 2 bases at J, with 8 bases between. CDR3 size: 12 residues. CDR1 is MNHEY and CDR2 is SMNVEV in the germline V gene (reference sequence). CDR3 nucleotide sequence: TGTGCCAGCAGGGTCAGGGCCTACGAGCAGTACGTC. It specifies CASRVRAYEQYV.

This clone was counted a single time. This chain joins TRBV6-5 and TRBJ1-3, with D uncertain. V lost 7 bases and J 7 bases, leaving 14 bases between the germline ends. From germline, CDR1 is MNHEY and CDR2 SVGAGI. The CDR3 covers 13 residues. The chain's CDR3 is CASTSRQKNTIYF. The DNA of the CDR3 is TGTGCCAGCACGTCCAGGCAGAAGAACACCATATATTTT.